This T cell receptor beta chain originates from a study of T cell changes during pregnancy in multiple sclerosis. The CDR3 is 15 residues long. CDR1 and CDR2 (germline): SGHDT, YYEEEE. V lost 1 base and J lost 11; bases outside the gene matches: 8. The method was immunoSEQ multiplex PCR; TCRdb's version includes in-frame clones alone and lacks a portion of them. Of 50,000 to 55,000 clones listed, nearly 95% are singletons. This chain links TRBV5-6 with TRBJ2-6; TRBD1 aligns across 8 bases. This receptor was taken from a female donor with multiple sclerosis, enrolled in a pregnancy study. Sample: CD4+ T cells from peripheral blood mononuclear cells, taken in the third trimester of pregnancy. CDR3 coding DNA: TGTGCCAGCAGCTTGAGGACAGGGCCCTCGGACGTCCTGACTTTC. It is translated as CASSLRTGPSDVLTF.